This record looks at one T cell receptor beta chain sequence and its context. Germline CDR1 is MRHNA and CDR2 is SNTAGT. Trimming cost V 0 bases and J 7 bases; bases outside gene matches: 4. There are 16 residues in the CDR3. This entry comes from a study of blood T cell repertoires in COVID-19. Those who participated ranged in age from roughly 18 to 89 years and resided in roughly 26 US areas. Cohorts were determined from participant-reported clinical history. In Cohort 3, a recovered donor had either two negative PCRs, clearance, or symptom resolution. Generated by immunoSEQ multiplex PCR, the TCRdb table keeps only in-frame clones and is missing some. The profile covers 200,000 to 250,000 clones, with 70% to 85% appearing a single time and about 3.4% taken by the ten largest.

This sequence was found in a woman aged 55-75 years who had recovered from COVID-19. This chain uses TRBV6-4 with TRBJ2-1; 12 bases fit TRBD1. Source material: PBMCs or T cells enriched from blood (not recorded which). Here the CDR3 reads CASSDSGQGAGNEQFF. The DNA for the CDR3 is TGTGCCAGCAGTGACTCGGGACAGGGGGCTGGTAATGAGCAGTTCTTC.